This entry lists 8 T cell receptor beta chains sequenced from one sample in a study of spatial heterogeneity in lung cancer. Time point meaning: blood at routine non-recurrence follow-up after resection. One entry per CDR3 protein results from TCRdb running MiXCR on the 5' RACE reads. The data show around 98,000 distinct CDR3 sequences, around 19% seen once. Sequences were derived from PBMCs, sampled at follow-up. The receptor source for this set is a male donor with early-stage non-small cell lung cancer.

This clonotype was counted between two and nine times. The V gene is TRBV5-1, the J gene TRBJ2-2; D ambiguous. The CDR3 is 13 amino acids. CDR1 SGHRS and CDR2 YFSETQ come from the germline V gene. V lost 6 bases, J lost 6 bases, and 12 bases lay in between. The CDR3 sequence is CASNPGTSGELFF. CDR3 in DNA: TGCGCCAGCAACCCCGGAACTTCCGGGGAGCTGTTTTTT.

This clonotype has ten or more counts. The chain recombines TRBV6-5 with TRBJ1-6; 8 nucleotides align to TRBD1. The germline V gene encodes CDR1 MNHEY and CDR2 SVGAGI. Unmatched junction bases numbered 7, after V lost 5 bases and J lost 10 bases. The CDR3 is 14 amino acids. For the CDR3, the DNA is TGTGCCAGCAGTGGACAGGGCTCAACCTCACCCCTCCACTTT. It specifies CASSGQGSTSPLHF.

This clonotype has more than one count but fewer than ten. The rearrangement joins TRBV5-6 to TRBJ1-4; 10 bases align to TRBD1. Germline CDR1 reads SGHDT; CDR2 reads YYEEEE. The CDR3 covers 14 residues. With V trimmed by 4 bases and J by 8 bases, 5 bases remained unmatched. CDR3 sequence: CASSGTGVGEKLFF. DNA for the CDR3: TGTGCCAGCAGCGGGACAGGGGTGGGCGAAAAACTGTTTTTT. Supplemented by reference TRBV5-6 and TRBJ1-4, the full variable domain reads DAGVTQSPTHLIKTRGQQVTLRCSPKSGHDTVSWYQQALGQGPQFIFQYYEEEERQRGNFPDRFSGHQFPNYSSELNVNALLLGDSALYLCASSGTGVGEKLFFGSGTQLSVL.

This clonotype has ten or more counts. The CDR3 DNA follows: TGTGCCACCAGTGATTCTCCCCAAGAGACCCAGTACTTC. This gives the protein CATSDSPQETQYF. This chain connects TRBV24-1 to TRBJ2-5, with no clear D. The V gene lost 2 bases and the J gene lost 1 base, with 4 bases spanning the gap. This CDR3 region has 13 residues. Per the germline V gene, CDR1 is KGHDR and CDR2 is SFDVKD.

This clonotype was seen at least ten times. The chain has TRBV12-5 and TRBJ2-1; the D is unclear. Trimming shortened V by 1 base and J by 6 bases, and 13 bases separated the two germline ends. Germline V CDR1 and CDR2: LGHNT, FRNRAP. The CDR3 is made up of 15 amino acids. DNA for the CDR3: TGTGCTAGTGGTTTGGGCACCTTTACGGGCAATGAGCAGTTCTTC. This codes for CASGLGTFTGNEQFF.

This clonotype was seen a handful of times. CDR3 protein: CSARDGPGPEAFF. CDR3 DNA sequence: TGCAGTGCTAGAGATGGTCCGGGGCCTGAAGCTTTCTTT. The V gene is TRBV20-1, the J gene TRBJ1-1; possibly TRBD1 for D (5 bases). V was trimmed by 0 bases and J by 6 bases, leaving 11 bases between them. CDR1 is DFQATT, CDR2 SNEGSKA, per germline (reference sequence). The CDR3 runs 13 residues.

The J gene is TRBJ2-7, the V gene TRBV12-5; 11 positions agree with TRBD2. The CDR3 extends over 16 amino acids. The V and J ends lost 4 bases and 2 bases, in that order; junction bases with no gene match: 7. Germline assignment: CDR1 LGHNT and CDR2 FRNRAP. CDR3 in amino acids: CASGYTTSGTTYEQYF. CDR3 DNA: TGTGCTAGTGGTTACACGACTAGCGGGACCACCTACGAGCAGTACTTC.

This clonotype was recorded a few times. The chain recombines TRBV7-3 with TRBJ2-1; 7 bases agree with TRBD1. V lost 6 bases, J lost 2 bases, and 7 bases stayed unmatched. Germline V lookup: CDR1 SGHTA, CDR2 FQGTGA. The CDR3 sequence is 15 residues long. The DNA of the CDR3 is TGTGCCAGCAGGGAACCGGGACAGACCTACAATGAGCAGTTCTTC. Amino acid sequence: CASREPGQTYNEQFF.